This T cell receptor beta chain was found in a study of T cell changes during pregnancy in multiple sclerosis. The V gene lost 4 bases and the J gene lost 2 bases, with 18 bases spanning the gap. CDR3 length: 18 amino acids. Germline lookup yields CDR1 SGHTA and CDR2 FQGTGA. The repertoire was sequenced with immunoSEQ multiplex PCR; TCRdb's copy has only in-frame clones and lacks some. Of approximately 50,000 clones listed, roughly 90% are singletons. J is TRBJ2-6 and V is TRBV7-3; D call uncertain. The source material was peripheral blood, sampled in the second trimester of pregnancy. The clonotype originates from a female donor with multiple sclerosis, enrolled in a pregnancy study. The CDR3 loop is CASSYRSIGSTGANVLTF. The CDR3 DNA is TGTGCCAGCAGCTATAGGAGTATAGGCTCTACTGGGGCCAACGTCCTGACTTTC.